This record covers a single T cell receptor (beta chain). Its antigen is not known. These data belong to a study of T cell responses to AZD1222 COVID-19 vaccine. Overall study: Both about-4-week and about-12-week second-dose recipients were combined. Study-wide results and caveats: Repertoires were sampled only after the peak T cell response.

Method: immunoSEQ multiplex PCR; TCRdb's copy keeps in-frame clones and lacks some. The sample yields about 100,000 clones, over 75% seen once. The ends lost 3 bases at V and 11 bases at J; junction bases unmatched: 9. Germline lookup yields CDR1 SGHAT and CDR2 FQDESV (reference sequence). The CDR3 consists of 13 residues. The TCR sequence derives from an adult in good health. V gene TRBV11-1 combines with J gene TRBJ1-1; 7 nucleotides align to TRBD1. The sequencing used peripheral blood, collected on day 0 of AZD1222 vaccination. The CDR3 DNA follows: TGTGCCAGCAGCTTCGCCCGGACAGGTGCGGCTTTCTTT. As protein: CASSFARTGAAFF.